The 18 T cell receptor beta chains below all came from one sample that was sequenced in a study of blood T cell repertoires in COVID-19. The method was immunoSEQ multiplex PCR; TCRdb's version includes in-frame clones alone and lacks a portion of them. The top ten clones hold about 4.8% of a sample with a few hundred thousand clones, under 85% of them seen once. Sequenced: PBMCs or T cells enriched from blood (not recorded which). The receptors shown here come from a woman aged 45-59 years who had recovered from COVID-19.

The rearrangement uses TRBV29-1 and TRBJ1-2, with D uncertain. This CDR3 is built from 11 residues. V lost 7 bases and J 8 bases, leaving 14 bases between the germline ends. CDR1 is SQVTM, CDR2 ANQGSEA, per germline. The DNA for the CDR3 is TGCAGCGGCGGGGAGGCGGTCGGCTACACCTTC. This codes for CSGGEAVGYTF.

CDR3 sequence (DNA): TGTGCCAGCAGCCAAGACTGGCAGATCTATGGCTACACCTTC. Amino acid sequence: CASSQDWQIYGYTF. The V gene is TRBV3-1 (or the pseudogene TRBV3-2), the J gene TRBJ1-2, with D hard to call. With 0 bases removed from V and 4 bases from J, the gap between germline ends came to 9 bases. Germline V gives CDR1 LGHDT, CDR2 YNNKEL (reference sequence). CDR3 length equals 14 residues.

The chain employs TRBV10-3 and TRBJ1-5; 7 bases fit TRBD1. The V gene end was trimmed by 10 bases and the J gene end by 3 bases; junction bases not matched to a gene: 3. CDR3 size: 12 residues. From germline, CDR1 is ENHRY and CDR2 SYGVKD. The CDR3 region is CATGQDNQPQHF. In DNA, the CDR3 is TGTGCCACCGGACAGGACAATCAGCCCCAGCATTTT.

This clone has just one count. The CDR3 here is CASRLLRGLDTEAFF. DNA for the CDR3: TGTGCCAGCAGACTTCTCAGGGGGCTCGACACTGAAGCTTTCTTT. The J gene is TRBJ1-1, the V gene TRBV7-2, with 8 bases fitting TRBD1. The germline gives CDR1 SGHTA, CDR2 FQGNSA. After removal of 6 bases from V and 3 bases from J, the junction contained 9 bases not matched to a gene. The length of the CDR3 is 15 residues.

The chain recombines TRBV7-9 with TRBJ2-7, with a weak D call TRBD2 (5 bases). CDR3 length: 16 residues. Germline lookup yields CDR1 SEHNR and CDR2 FQNEAQ (reference sequence). V lost 3 bases and J 2 bases, leaving 17 bases between the germline ends. CDR3 loop: CASSLGSGIPTYEQYF. The CDR3 coding sequence is TGTGCCAGCAGCTTGGGGTCCGGGATTCCCACCTACGAGCAGTACTTC.

This chain uses TRBV27 with TRBJ2-5; 10 positions match TRBD1. CDR1 is MNHEY and CDR2 is SMNVEV in the germline V gene (reference sequence). This CDR3 is 13 amino acids long. V trimming: 3 bases; J trimming: 9 bases; junction bases outside the gene matches: 4. Here the CDR3 DNA reads TGTGCCAGCAGTTTTTCAGGGACAGGGGCCCAGTACTTC. It specifies CASSFSGTGAQYF.

This chain uses TRBV5-4 with TRBJ1-1, with TRBD1 matching 9 bases. Germline CDR1 and CDR2: SGHNT and YYREEE (reference sequence). This CDR3 contains 16 residues. The V segment lost 4 bases and the J segment 3 bases; nucleotides outside the gene matches: 10. CDR3 sequence: CASSPPQTGGYTEAFF. CDR3 DNA sequence: TGTGCCAGCAGCCCACCCCAGACAGGGGGATACACTGAAGCTTTCTTT.

The chain uses TRBV27 and TRBJ2-7; D is unresolved. The V gene lost 7 bases and the J gene lost 2 bases, with 15 bases spanning the gap. The V gene's germline CDR1 is MNHEY and CDR2 SMNVEV (reference sequence). CDR3 length: 14 amino acids. The CDR3: CASKPKQPTYEQYF. The CDR3 nucleotides are TGTGCCAGCAAGCCCAAACAGCCCACCTACGAGCAGTACTTC.

The gene calls are TRBV7-9 and TRBJ1-6; no firm D call. There are 14 residues in the CDR3. Germline lookup yields CDR1 SEHNR and CDR2 FQNEAQ (reference sequence). The V gene lost 5 bases and the J gene lost 5 bases, with 10 bases spanning the gap. The CDR3 loop reads CASSPGFNNSPLHF. As DNA, the CDR3 is TGTGCCAGCAGCCCGGGATTTAATAATTCACCCCTCCACTTT.

This chain connects TRBV7-3 to TRBJ1-6, with 9 positions matching TRBD1. J was trimmed by 9 bases and V by 6 bases; bases with no gene match: 6. In germline, CDR1 is SGHTA, CDR2 FQGTGA. CDR3 length: 14 amino acids. CDR3 protein: CASRGQGRGSPLHF. The CDR3 bases are TGTGCCAGCAGGGGACAGGGACGGGGTTCACCCCTCCACTTT. Full variable domain (outside the CDR3, taken from reference TRBV7-3 and TRBJ1-6): GAGVSQTPSNKVTEKGKYVELRCDPISGHTALYWYRQSLGQGPEFLIYFQGTGAADDSGLPNDRFFAVRPEGSVSTLKIQRTERGDSAVYLCASRGQGRGSPLHFGNGTRLTVT.

This clone was counted once. The V call is TRBV6-5, the J call TRBJ2-1; D is possibly TRBD2 (5 bases). CDR3 size: 15 residues. The V and J ends lost 2 bases and 8 bases respectively, with 16 bases between them. Germline V CDR1 and CDR2: MNHEY, SVGAGI. The CDR3 coding sequence is TGTGCCAGCAGTTACCGGGCTAGCCTCGACTATGAGCAGTTCTTC. As protein: CASSYRASLDYEQFF.

The rearrangement uses TRBV6-5 and TRBJ2-3; D is uncertain. CDR1 is MNHEY and CDR2 is SVGAGI in the germline V gene. This CDR3 has 12 residues. The V and J ends lost 6 bases and 4 bases respectively, with 8 bases between them. The chain's CDR3 is CASSNFADTQYF. DNA for the CDR3: TGTGCCAGCAGCAACTTCGCAGATACGCAGTATTTT.

The chain has TRBV3-1 (or the pseudogene TRBV3-2) and TRBJ1-1; D possibly corresponds to TRBD1 (5 bases). Germline loops: CDR1 LGHDT, CDR2 YNNKEL (reference sequence). V lost 4 bases and J lost 4, with 13 bases in between. The CDR3 is 14 amino acids. The CDR3 DNA reads TGTGCCAGCAGCCCCACCCTGGGGGGCACTGAAGCTTTCTTT. Translated: CASSPTLGGTEAFF.

This chain uses TRBV30 with TRBJ1-1, with 7 bases aligning to TRBD1. V lost 2 bases, J lost 4 bases, and 4 bases stayed unmatched. This CDR3 comprises 13 residues. Per germline, CDR1 GTSNPN and CDR2 SVGIG (reference sequence). DNA for the CDR3: TGTGCCTGGAGTAGGACAGGTACCACTGAAGCTTTCTTT. Protein product: CAWSRTGTTEAFF.

The V and J genes are TRBV30 and TRBJ1-2, with D perhaps TRBD1 (5 bases). With 2 bases removed from V and 8 bases from J, the gap between germline ends came to 18 bases. CDR1 and CDR2 (germline): GTSNPN, SVGIG (reference sequence). The CDR3 runs to 14 residues. The CDR3 protein is CAWSLGAAGGGYTF. CDR3 bases: TGTGCCTGGAGTCTTGGGGCAGCCGGAGGGGGCTACACCTTC.

This chain connects TRBV9 to TRBJ1-5; D not resolved. CDR3 size: 15 residues. Germline V CDR1 and CDR2: SGDLS, YYNGEE. The V end lost 0 bases, the J end lost 4 bases, and 11 bases lay between the germline ends. The CDR3 DNA sequence: TGTGCCAGCAGCGTAGGTCCGGGTACAAATCAGCCCCAGCATTTT. It translates to CASSVGPGTNQPQHF.

The chain is built from TRBV5-1 and TRBJ2-7, with unresolved D. Trimming shortened V by 3 bases and J by 0 bases, and 10 bases separated the two germline ends. The CDR3 consists of 14 residues. Germline CDR1 reads SGHRS; CDR2 reads YFSETQ. The CDR3 spells CASSSLHYSYEQYF. CDR3 in DNA: TGCGCCAGCAGCTCACTCCATTACTCCTACGAGCAGTACTTC.

The chain recombines TRBV5-4 with TRBJ1-1; 10 nucleotides line up with TRBD1. The V and J ends lost 4 bases and 10 bases, in that order; junction bases with no gene match: 10. CDR3 length: 14 residues. Germline V gives CDR1 SGHNT, CDR2 YYREEE (reference sequence). The CDR3 spells CASSHRDRGFRAFF. CDR3 bases: TGTGCCAGCAGCCACCGGGACAGGGGCTTCAGAGCTTTCTTT.